The clone carrying this T cell receptor beta chain was seen a single time. Its specificity is not known. The CDR3 is 15 amino acids. V gave up 5 bases and J gave up 0 bases, with 13 bases separating them. Germline V lookup: CDR1 MNHEY, CDR2 SMNVEV (reference sequence). The sample originates from a study of long-term antiretroviral therapy in people with HIV. Turning to the study itself: Earliest sampling preceded the 2015 immediate-ART recommendation by about a decade.

The libraries were made with immunoSEQ v3.0 at survey level. The method was immunoSEQ multiplex PCR; TCRdb's version includes in-frame clones alone and lacks a portion of them. Of 35,000 to 45,000 clones in the sample, around nine tenths are singletons; the top ten hold approximately 4.1%. The study, taken as a whole, reports: Repertoires from HIV showed CDR3 length ranges narrower than those of controls. Pre-ART clonal expansions dominated every time point's repertoire.

This specimen was unsorted PBMCs, taken just before starting antiretroviral therapy. This chain links TRBV27 with TRBJ1-1; perhaps TRBD1 as D (5 bases). The TCR comes from a woman younger than 30 with HIV. As DNA, the CDR3 is TGTGCCAGCAGTCACCTGACAGCTGTGAACACTGAAGCTTTCTTT. Translating it yields CASSHLTAVNTEAFF.